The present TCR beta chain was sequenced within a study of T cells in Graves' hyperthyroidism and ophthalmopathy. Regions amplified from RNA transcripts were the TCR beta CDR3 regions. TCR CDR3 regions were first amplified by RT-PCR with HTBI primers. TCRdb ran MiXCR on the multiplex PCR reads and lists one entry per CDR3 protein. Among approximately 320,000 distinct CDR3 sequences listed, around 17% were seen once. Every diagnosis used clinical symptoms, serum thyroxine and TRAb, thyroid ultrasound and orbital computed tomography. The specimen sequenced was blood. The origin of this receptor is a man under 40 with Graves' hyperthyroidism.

The CDR3 spells CSARGQIYGYTF. The CDR3 nucleotides are TGCAGTGCTAGAGGGCAGATCTATGGCTACACCTTC. The chain carries TRBV20-1 and TRBJ1-2; no reliable D call. The CDR3 spans 12 residues. Germline V gene lookup returns CDR1 DFQATT and CDR2 SNEGSKA (reference sequence). V was cut by 1 base and J by 4 bases, with 7 bases left in between.